The 12 T cell receptor beta chains in this list originate from one sample, sequenced in a study of T cells in Graves' hyperthyroidism and ophthalmopathy. Researchers took RNA transcripts and amplified the TCR beta CDR3 regions from them. The HTBI primer set served for first-round RT-PCR of the TCR CDR3. MiXCR, applied by TCRdb to the multiplex PCR reads, yields one record per CDR3 protein. The sample has over 650,000 distinct CDR3 sequences; about 17% are singletons. Source material: blood. Receptors originate from a man between 18 and 35 years old with Graves' hyperthyroidism.

The chain links TRBV30 to TRBJ2-5; D is undetermined. Germline V gives CDR1 GTSNPN, CDR2 SVGIG (reference sequence). V shed 8 bases and J shed 7 bases, with 17 bases lying between them. The CDR3 runs 12 residues. The CDR3 coding sequence is TGTGCCGGAGCCTGGGTAACGGGGACCCAGTACTTC. As protein: CAGAWVTGTQYF.

The table lists this clonotype with many counts. The V and J genes are TRBV11-2 and TRBJ2-5; 12 positions agree with TRBD1. Per the germline V gene, CDR1 is SGHAT and CDR2 is FQNNGV. The CDR3 length is 16 residues. V lost 5 bases to trimming and J lost 4 bases; unmatched junction nucleotides: 8. The DNA for the CDR3 is TGTGCCAGCAGCCCGCCGGGGACAGGGGGCGCAGAGACCCAGTACTTC. As protein: CASSPPGTGGAETQYF.

This chain uses TRBV27 with TRBJ2-3; 8 nucleotides agree with TRBD1. The junction had 10 bases not matched to a gene; V was cut back by 5 bases and J by 0 bases. This CDR3 has 17 amino acids. Per germline, CDR1 MNHEY and CDR2 SMNVEV (reference sequence). The CDR3 here is CASSPGARTGSTDTQYF. CDR3 sequence (DNA): TGTGCCAGCAGTCCCGGGGCTAGGACAGGGAGCACAGATACGCAGTATTTT.

This clonotype was found a few times. V gene TRBV7-8 combines with J gene TRBJ2-1, with 9 bases aligning to TRBD1. Germline CDR1 SGHVS, CDR2 FQNEAQ. Trimming took 7 bases from V and 6 from J; bases not matched to a gene: 10. This CDR3 contains 15 residues. CDR3 residues: CASTIGTGKGNEQFF. The CDR3 DNA reads as TGTGCCAGCACTATCGGGACAGGGAAGGGCAATGAGCAGTTCTTC. The variable domain in full, completed from reference TRBV7-8 and TRBJ2-1, reads GAGVSQSPRYKVAKRGQDVALRCDPISGHVSLFWYQQALGQGPEFLTYFQNEAQLDKSGLPSDRFFAERPEGSVSTLKIQRTQQEDSAVYLCASTIGTGKGNEQFFGPGTRLTVL.

The chain combines TRBV19 with TRBJ2-7; 7 nucleotides agree with TRBD2. CDR3 length: 14 residues. The V gene end was trimmed by 7 bases and the J gene end by 5 bases; junction bases not matched to a gene: 11. Germline loops: CDR1 LNHDA, CDR2 SQIVND (reference sequence). CDR3 loop: CASTAGRGRNEQYF. For the CDR3, the DNA is TGTGCCAGTACCGCTGGGAGGGGCCGGAACGAGCAGTACTTC.

This chain uses TRBV12-3 or TRBV12-4 with TRBJ2-5; 7 positions match TRBD1. This CDR3 is built from 15 residues. V dropped 6 bases and J dropped 2; count of bases not matched to a gene: 9. DNA for the CDR3: TGTGCCAGCAGATCACTCGGGACAGCTCAAGAGACCCAGTACTTC. Translating gives CASRSLGTAQETQYF.

The CDR3 DNA sequence: TGTGCCAGCAGCCTGCAGGGGGGGAGCGAGACAGATACGCAGTATTTT. This gives the protein CASSLQGGSETDTQYF. This chain uses TRBV7-3 with TRBJ2-3; D could derive from TRBD1 or TRBD2 (7 bases each). V was clipped by 5 bases and J by 3 bases, with 18 bases between them. The CDR3 totals 16 residues. Per germline, CDR1 SGHTA and CDR2 FQGTGA.

Note on this clonotype: A much more abundant neighbour one base away suggests this may be a read error. The DNA of the CDR3 is TGTGCCAGCGGCTCCCTCGCCGTTATCTCCTACGAGCAGTACTTC. Translating gives CASGSLAVISYEQYF. The chain joins TRBV7-9 to TRBJ2-7; D gene ambiguous. Germline V gives CDR1 SEHNR, CDR2 FQNEAQ (reference sequence). The V end was cut by 8 bases, the J end by 0 bases, with 17 bases between. The CDR3 is made up of 15 amino acids. Supplemented by reference TRBV7-9 and TRBJ2-7, the full variable domain reads DTGVSQNPRHKITKRGQNVTFRCDPISEHNRLYWYRQTLGQGPEFLTYFQNEAQLEKSRLLSDRFSAERPKGSFSTLEIQRTEQGDSAMYLCASGSLAVISYEQYFGPGTRLTVT.

This clonotype came up a few times. The V call is TRBV19, the J call TRBJ1-1; D gene ambiguous. Germline CDR1 reads LNHDA; CDR2 reads SQIVND (reference sequence). The CDR3 has 14 amino acids. V lost 7 bases and J lost 0, with 12 bases in between. The CDR3 nucleotides are TGTGCCAGTACCATCGGGCAGATGAACACTGAAGCTTTCTTT. Amino acid sequence: CASTIGQMNTEAFF. Drawing the rest from reference TRBV19 and TRBJ1-1, the complete variable domain is DGGITQSPKYLFRKEGQNVTLSCEQNLNHDAMYWYRQDPGQGLRLIYYSQIVNDFQKGDIAEGYSVSREKKESFPLTVTSAQKNPTAFYLCASTIGQMNTEAFFGQGTRLTVV.

The chain recombines TRBV19 with TRBJ2-2; D not resolved. This CDR3 region has 14 residues. Trimming took off 2 bases at V and 5 bases at J, with 9 bases between the two ends. Looked up from germline, CDR1 is LNHDA and CDR2 is SQIVND (reference sequence). The CDR3 region is CASSITTRTGELFF. DNA for the CDR3: TGTGCCAGTAGTATAACTACACGGACCGGGGAGCTGTTTTTT.

The V gene is TRBV20-1, the J gene TRBJ2-1; D not resolved. The ends were cut back, 6 bases at V and 0 bases at J, with 15 bases in the middle. Germline loops: CDR1 DFQATT, CDR2 SNEGSKA (reference sequence). This CDR3 has 15 residues. In nucleotides, the CDR3 is TGCAGTGCCCTGGACGGAAGTTTCTCCTACAATGAGCAGTTCTTC. This encodes CSALDGSFSYNEQFF.

This clonotype appeared many times. The J gene is TRBJ2-7, the V gene TRBV18; D not resolved. V was cut by 5 bases and J by 5 bases, with 7 bases left in between. The V gene's germline CDR1 is KGHSH and CDR2 LQKENI. The CDR3 is 11 residues long. CDR3 amino acids: CASSGQNEQYF. The CDR3 nucleotides are TGTGCCAGCTCAGGGCAGAACGAGCAGTACTTC.